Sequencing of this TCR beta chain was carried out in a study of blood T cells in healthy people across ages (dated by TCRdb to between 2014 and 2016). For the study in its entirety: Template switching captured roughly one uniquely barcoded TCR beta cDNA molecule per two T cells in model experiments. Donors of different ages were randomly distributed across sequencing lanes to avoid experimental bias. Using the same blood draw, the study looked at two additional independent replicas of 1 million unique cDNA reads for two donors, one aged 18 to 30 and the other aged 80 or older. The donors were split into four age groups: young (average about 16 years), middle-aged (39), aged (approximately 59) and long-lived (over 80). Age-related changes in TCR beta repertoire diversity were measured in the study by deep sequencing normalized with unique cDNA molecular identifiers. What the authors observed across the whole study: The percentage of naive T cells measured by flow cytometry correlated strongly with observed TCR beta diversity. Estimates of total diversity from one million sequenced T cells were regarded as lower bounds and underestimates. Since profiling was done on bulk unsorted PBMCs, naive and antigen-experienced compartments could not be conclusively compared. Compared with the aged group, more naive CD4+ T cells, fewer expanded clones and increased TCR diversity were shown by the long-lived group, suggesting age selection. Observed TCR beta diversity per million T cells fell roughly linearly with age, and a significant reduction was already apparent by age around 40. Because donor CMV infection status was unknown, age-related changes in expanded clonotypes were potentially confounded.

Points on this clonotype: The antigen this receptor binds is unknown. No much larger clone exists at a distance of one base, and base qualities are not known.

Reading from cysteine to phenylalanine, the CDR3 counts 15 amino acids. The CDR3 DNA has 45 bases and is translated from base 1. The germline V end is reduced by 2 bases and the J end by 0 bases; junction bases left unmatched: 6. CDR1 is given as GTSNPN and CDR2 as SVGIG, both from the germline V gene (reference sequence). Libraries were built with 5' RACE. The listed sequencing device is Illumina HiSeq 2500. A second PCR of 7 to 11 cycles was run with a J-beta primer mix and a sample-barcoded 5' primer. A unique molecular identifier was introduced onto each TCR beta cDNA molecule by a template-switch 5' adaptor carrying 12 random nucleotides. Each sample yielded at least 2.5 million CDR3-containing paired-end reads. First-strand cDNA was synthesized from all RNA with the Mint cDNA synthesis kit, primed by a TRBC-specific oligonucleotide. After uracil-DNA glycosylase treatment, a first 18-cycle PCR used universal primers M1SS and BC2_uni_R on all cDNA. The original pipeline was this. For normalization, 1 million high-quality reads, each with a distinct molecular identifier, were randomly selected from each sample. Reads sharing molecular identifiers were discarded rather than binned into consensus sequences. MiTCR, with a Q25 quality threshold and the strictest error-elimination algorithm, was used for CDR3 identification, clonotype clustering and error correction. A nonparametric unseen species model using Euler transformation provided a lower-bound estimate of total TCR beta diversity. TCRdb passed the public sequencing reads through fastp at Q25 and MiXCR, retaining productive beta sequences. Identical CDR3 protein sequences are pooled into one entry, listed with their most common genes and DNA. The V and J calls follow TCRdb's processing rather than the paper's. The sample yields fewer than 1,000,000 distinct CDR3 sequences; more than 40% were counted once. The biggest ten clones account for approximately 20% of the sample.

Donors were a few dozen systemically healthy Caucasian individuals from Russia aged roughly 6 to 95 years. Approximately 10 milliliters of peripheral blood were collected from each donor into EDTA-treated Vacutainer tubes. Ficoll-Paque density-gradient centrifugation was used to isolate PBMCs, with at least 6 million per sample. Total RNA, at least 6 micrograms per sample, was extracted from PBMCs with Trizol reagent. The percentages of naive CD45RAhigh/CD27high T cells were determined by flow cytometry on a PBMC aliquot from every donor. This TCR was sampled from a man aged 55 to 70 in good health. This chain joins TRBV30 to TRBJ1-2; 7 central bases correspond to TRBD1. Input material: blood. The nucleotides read TGTGCCTGGAGTCCCCCGGACAGGACTAACTATGGCTACACCTTC. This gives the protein CAWSPPDRTNYGYTF.